This TCR beta chain was observed in a study of identifying expanded T cells in peripheral blood. Note on this clone: Its antigen is unidentified.

This CDR3 is 14 amino acids long. V lost 1 base to trimming and J lost 3 bases, with 11 bases between them. Germline values: CDR1 SGHRS, CDR2 YFSETQ. General study findings and limits: Differentially abundant clones: about 1.2 between replicates, about 15 at around 15 days, approximately 19 at four. Across healthy donors, higher total template counts meant significantly greater roughly 2-week count variance.

Profiling relied on immunoSEQ multiplex PCR, and the TCRdb table lists in-frame clones only, not all of them. The profile shows 50,000 to 75,000 clones, about four fifths of them singletons. During the collection period, no donor immune events like infections were recorded. Sequencing used blood. This chain links TRBV5-1 with TRBJ2-7; D might be TRBD1 or TRBD2, each matching 6 bases. This clonotype was sampled from a person aged 18 to 70 in good health. DNA of the CDR3: TGCGCCAGCAGCTTGACCGGGGGCGGCTACGAGCAGTACTTC. Translation: CASSLTGGGYEQYF.